The 3 T cell receptor beta chains below all came from one sample that was sequenced in a study of radiation and T cells in renal cell carcinoma. The time point: blood 4 weeks post-SBRT, at nephrectomy. The treatment denotes: 15 Gy SBRT to primary tumor, nephrectomy 4 weeks later. Sequenced by immunoSEQ multiplex PCR; TCRdb stores in-frame clones only, minus some. Seen here are 150,000 to 200,000 clones, around 89% observed once, and the top ten hold 11%. Specimen: blood, collected from a patient whose treatment included radiotherapy and nephrectomy. The receptors stem from a woman in her forties or fifties with renal cell carcinoma.

The genes are TRBV25-1 and TRBJ1-2; D is possibly TRBD1 (6 bases). With 6 bases removed from V and 5 bases from J, the gap between germline ends came to 10 bases. Germline values: CDR1 MGHDK, CDR2 SYGVNS. The CDR3 contains 12 residues. CDR3 sequence: CASRQGNYGYTF. The CDR3 DNA sequence: TGTGCCAGCAGACAGGGCAATTATGGCTACACCTTC.

The chain joins TRBV19 to TRBJ1-1, with D hard to call. The length of the CDR3 is 17 residues. With 1 base removed from V and 4 bases from J, the gap between germline ends came to 19 bases. Germline V CDR1 and CDR2: LNHDA, SQIVND (reference sequence). The CDR3 bases are TGTGCCAGTAGTATAGCCAACCTTCACAGTAGAGGCACTGAAGCTTTCTTT. This codes for CASSIANLHSRGTEAFF.

With respect to this clone: The junction shows a germline mismatch at one end, possibly a read error. The rearrangement links TRBV7-7 to TRBJ2-3; 8 bases agree with TRBD2. The CDR3 has 14 amino acids. The germline gives CDR1 SSHAT, CDR2 FNYEAQ (reference sequence). In DNA, the CDR3 is TGTGCTAGCAGCTTAGCTCGGGAGGGGGATACGCAGTATTTT. Amino acid sequence: CASSLAREGDTQYF.